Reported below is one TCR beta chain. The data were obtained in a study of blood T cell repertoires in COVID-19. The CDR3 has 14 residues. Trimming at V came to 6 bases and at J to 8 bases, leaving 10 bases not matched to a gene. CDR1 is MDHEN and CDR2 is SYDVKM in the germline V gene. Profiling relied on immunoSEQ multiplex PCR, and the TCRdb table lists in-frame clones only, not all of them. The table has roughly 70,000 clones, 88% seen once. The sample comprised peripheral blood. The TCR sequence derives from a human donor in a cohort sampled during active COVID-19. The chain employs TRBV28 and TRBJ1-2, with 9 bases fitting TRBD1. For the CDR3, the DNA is TGTGCCAGCAGATCCCCAGCGGGACAGGGAGGCTACACCTTC. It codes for CASRSPAGQGGYTF.